This T cell receptor beta chain was found in a study of tumor-infiltrating lymphocytes in oesophageal squamous cell carcinoma. This clonotype ranks as medium-sized. Germline assignment: CDR1 MDHEN and CDR2 SYDVKM. The CDR3 length is 13 residues. Trimming took off 7 bases at V and 0 bases at J, with 9 bases between the two ends. TCRdb analysed the PCR reads with MiXCR anew, one entry per CDR3 protein. Seen here are about 20,000 distinct CDR3 sequences, roughly 36% observed once, and the top ten hold roughly a fifth. The chain links TRBV28 to TRBJ1-2; a possible D gene is TRBD1 (6 bases). The receptor's source is a male donor with esophageal squamous cell carcinoma. The sample taken for sequencing was esophageal tumor tissue. Here the CDR3 DNA reads TGTGCCAGCACCGGACAGACTAACTATGGCTACACCTTC. This gives the protein CASTGQTNYGYTF.